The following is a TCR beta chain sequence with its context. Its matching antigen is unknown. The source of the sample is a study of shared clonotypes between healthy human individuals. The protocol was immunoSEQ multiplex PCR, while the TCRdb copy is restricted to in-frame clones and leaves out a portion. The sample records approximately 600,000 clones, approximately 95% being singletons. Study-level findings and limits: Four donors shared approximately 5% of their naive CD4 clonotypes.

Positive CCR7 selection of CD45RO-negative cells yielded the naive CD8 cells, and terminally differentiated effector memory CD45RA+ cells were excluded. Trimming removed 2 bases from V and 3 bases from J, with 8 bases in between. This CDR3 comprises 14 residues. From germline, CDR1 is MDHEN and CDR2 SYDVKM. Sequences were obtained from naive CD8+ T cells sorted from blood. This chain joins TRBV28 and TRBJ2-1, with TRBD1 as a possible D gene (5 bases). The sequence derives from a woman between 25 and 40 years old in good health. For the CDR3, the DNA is TGTGCCAGCAGTTTACAGGGTGTCTACAATGAGCAGTTCTTC. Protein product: CASSLQGVYNEQFF.